This TCR beta chain was recovered during a study of blood T cell repertoires in COVID-19. The overall study: The United States, Italy and Spain were the sources of the acute and convalescent COVID-19 samples. PBMCs, B-cell-depleted T cells, or T cells were the source of the cDNA or gDNA that made up the material.

V gave up 4 bases and J gave up 5 bases; unmatched junction bases: 1. The length of the CDR3 is 13 residues. Germline-derived CDR1 and CDR2 are SNHLY and FYNNEI. Per the original data handling: Cell counts per sample came from amplifying reference gene primers. Profiled with immunoSEQ multiplex PCR; TCRdb holds only in-frame clones, not every one. V and J calls and clone size are those listed in that table; D and trimming were worked out from the DNA. The sample has about 51,000 clones, 82% seen once. This TCR came from a human donor with acute or convalescent COVID-19. The donor label of this sample is uncertain. The chain is built from TRBV2 and TRBJ1-1; 10 bases are shared with TRBD1. The sample was peripheral blood. Written as DNA, the CDR3 is TGTGCCAGCAGTGGGACAGGGGGGACTGAAGCTTTCTTT. This codes for CASSGTGGTEAFF.